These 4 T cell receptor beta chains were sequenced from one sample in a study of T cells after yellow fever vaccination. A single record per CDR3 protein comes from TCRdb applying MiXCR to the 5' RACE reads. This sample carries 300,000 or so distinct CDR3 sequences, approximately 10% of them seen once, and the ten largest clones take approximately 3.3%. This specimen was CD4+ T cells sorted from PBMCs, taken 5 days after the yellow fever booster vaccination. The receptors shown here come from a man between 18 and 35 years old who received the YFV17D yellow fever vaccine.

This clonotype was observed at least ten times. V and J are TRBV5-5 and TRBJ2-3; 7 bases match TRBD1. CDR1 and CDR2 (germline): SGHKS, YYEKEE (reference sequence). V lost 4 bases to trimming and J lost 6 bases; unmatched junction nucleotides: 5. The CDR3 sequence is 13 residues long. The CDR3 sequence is CASSRQGTDTQYF. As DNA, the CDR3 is TGTGCCAGCAGCCGACAGGGTACGGATACGCAGTATTTT.

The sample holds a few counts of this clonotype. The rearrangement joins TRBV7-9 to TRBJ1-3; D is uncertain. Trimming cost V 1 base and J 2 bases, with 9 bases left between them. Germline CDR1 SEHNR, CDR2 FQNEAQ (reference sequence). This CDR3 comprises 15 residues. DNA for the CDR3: TGTGCCAGCAGCTTAGTACGGGATGCTGGAAACACCATATATTTT. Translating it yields CASSLVRDAGNTIYF.

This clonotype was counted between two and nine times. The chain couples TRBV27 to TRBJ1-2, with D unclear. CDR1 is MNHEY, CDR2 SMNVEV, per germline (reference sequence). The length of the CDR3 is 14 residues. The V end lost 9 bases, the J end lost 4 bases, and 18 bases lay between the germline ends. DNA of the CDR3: TGTGCCAGTAGACCCTTACGTCGTTTCTATGGCTACACCTTC. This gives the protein CASRPLRRFYGYTF.

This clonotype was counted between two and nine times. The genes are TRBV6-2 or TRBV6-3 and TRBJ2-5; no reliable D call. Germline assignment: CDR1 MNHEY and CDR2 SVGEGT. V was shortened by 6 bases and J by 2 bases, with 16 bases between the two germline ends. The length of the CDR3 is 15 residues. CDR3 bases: TGTGCCAGCAGCACCCCGTGGCGCGATCAAGAGACCCAGTACTTC. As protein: CASSTPWRDQETQYF.